The 17 T cell receptor beta chains reported below all come from one sample, sequenced in a study of blood T cell repertoires in COVID-19. TCRdb's table, derived via immunoSEQ multiplex PCR, lists solely in-frame clones and lacks some. The data contain hundreds of thousands of clones, 85% to 90% of them singletons. Material for sequencing was peripheral blood. These receptors originate from a woman aged 50 to 60 with COVID-19, enrolled during active disease.

V and J are TRBV19 and TRBJ1-2; unclear D gene. The CDR3 loop spans 12 amino acids. V was cut by 7 bases and J by 2 bases, with 8 bases left in between. CDR1 is LNHDA, CDR2 SQIVND, per germline (reference sequence). CDR3 in amino acids: CASNRWNYGYTF. In DNA, the CDR3 is TGTGCCAGTAATCGGTGGAACTATGGCTACACCTTC.

A single count supports this clone. The chain combines TRBV2 with TRBJ2-7; 9 bases are a match to TRBD1. The germline gives CDR1 SNHLY, CDR2 FYNNEI. There are 14 residues in the CDR3. J was trimmed by 1 base and V by 4 bases; bases with no gene match: 2. CDR3 nucleotide sequence: TGTGCCAGCAGTGGACAGGGGGGATCCTACGAGCAGTACTTC. It codes for CASSGQGGSYEQYF.

In its sample, this clone was seen a few times. V and J are TRBV29-1 and TRBJ1-1; weak D call: TRBD1 (6 bases). CDR1 is SQVTM, CDR2 ANQGSEA, per germline. Between the trimmed V and J ends, which lost 6 bases and 4 bases, there was a span of 21 bases. The CDR3 covers 15 residues. CDR3 amino acids: CSVKLAGVGGTEAFF. The CDR3, as DNA: TGCAGCGTGAAACTTGCAGGGGTTGGGGGCACTGAAGCTTTCTTT.

The chain links TRBV11-2 to TRBJ2-7; D remains unclear. CDR1 and CDR2 (germline): SGHAT, FQNNGV. CDR3 length equals 15 residues. Trimming cost V 11 bases and J 3 bases, with 23 bases left between them. CDR3 loop: CAGPTTAGRFYEQYF. The DNA for the CDR3 is TGTGCCGGCCCGACAACGGCTGGCAGATTCTACGAGCAGTACTTC.

The chain links TRBV27 to TRBJ2-3, with TRBD2 matching 7 bases. Germline CDR1 reads MNHEY; CDR2 reads SMNVEV (reference sequence). V gave up 2 bases and J gave up 6 bases; unmatched junction bases: 5. CDR3 length: 14 amino acids. This CDR3 is CASSLAGAWDTQYF. CDR3 bases: TGTGCCAGCAGTTTAGCGGGAGCCTGGGATACGCAGTATTTT.

The genes are TRBV27 and TRBJ1-6; D ambiguous. This CDR3 comprises 17 residues. CDR1 and CDR2 (germline): MNHEY, SMNVEV (reference sequence). With 5 bases removed from V and 5 bases from J, the gap between germline ends came to 19 bases. CDR3 nucleotides: TGTGCCAGCAGTCCCACGAGTGCTGCGGGAAATAATTCACCCCTCCACTTT. As protein: CASSPTSAAGNNSPLHF.

V gene TRBV27 combines with J gene TRBJ2-1; possible D gene TRBD1, 6 bases. V lost 3 bases and J lost 12, with 15 bases in between. CDR1 and CDR2 (germline): MNHEY, SMNVEV (reference sequence). The CDR3 covers 13 residues. The CDR3 coding sequence is TGTGCCAGCAGTTTGTACAACAGGGATACGCAGTTCTTC. Translated, it gives CASSLYNRDTQFF.

The chain uses TRBV7-8 and TRBJ2-1, with 11 bases lining up with TRBD2. Germline-derived CDR1 and CDR2 are SGHVS and FQNEAQ. CDR3 length: 16 amino acids. V was pared by 5 bases and J by 9 bases, with 12 bases of the junction left unmatched. In DNA, the CDR3 is TGTGCCAGCAGCCTGGTAGCGGGAGGGCCAGCCAGTGAGCAGTTCTTC. It encodes CASSLVAGGPASEQFF.

The chain employs TRBV11-3 and TRBJ2-3; D may be TRBD2 (5 bases). CDR3 size: 15 residues. V lost 5 bases and J 0 bases, leaving 12 bases between the germline ends. Germline lookup yields CDR1 SGHNT and CDR2 YENEEA. CDR3 in DNA: TGTGCCAGCAGCCCAGTGCGGGCTAGCACAGATACGCAGTATTTT. Translated: CASSPVRASTDTQYF.

The rearrangement uses TRBV5-4 and TRBJ1-1, with TRBD1 matching 7 bases. The V and J ends lost 4 bases and 4 bases, in that order; junction bases with no gene match: 7. The CDR3 is 14 amino acids. Germline V gene lookup returns CDR1 SGHNT and CDR2 YYREEE (reference sequence). CDR3 region: CASSAKTGSTEAFF. CDR3 DNA sequence: TGTGCCAGCAGCGCCAAGACAGGGTCCACTGAAGCTTTCTTT.

The rearrangement links TRBV18 to TRBJ2-6, with 8 bases lining up with TRBD1. CDR1 is KGHSH, CDR2 LQKENI, per germline. Trimming at V came to 3 bases and at J to 0 bases, leaving 1 base not matched to a gene. The CDR3 covers 16 residues. CDR3 DNA: TGTGCCAGCTCACCCCAGGGGGCCTCTGGGGCCAACGTCCTGACTTTC. Translated: CASSPQGASGANVLTF.

The genes are TRBV27 and TRBJ2-7, with TRBD2 identical over 8 bases. Germline CDR1 reads MNHEY; CDR2 reads SMNVEV (reference sequence). The CDR3 is made up of 13 amino acids. The trim removed 2 bases at V and 7 bases at J, leaving 4 bases unmatched. The CDR3: CASSLREGWEQYF. The CDR3 nucleotides read TGTGCCAGCAGTTTACGGGAGGGGTGGGAGCAGTACTTC.

The rearrangement links TRBV20-1 to TRBJ1-1; the match to TRBD1 covers 7 bases. Germline V CDR1 and CDR2: DFQATT, SNEGSKA (reference sequence). The CDR3 sequence is 11 residues long. J gave up 11 bases and V 5 bases, and 8 bases lay outside the gene matches. CDR3 protein: CSAPRQGQAFF. DNA of the CDR3: TGCAGTGCTCCCCGACAGGGACAGGCTTTCTTT.

The chain links TRBV11-3 to TRBJ2-1, with TRBD1 matching 7 bases. The CDR3 runs 17 residues. V lost 8 bases, J lost 12 bases, and 25 bases stayed unmatched. Germline CDR1 SGHNT, CDR2 YENEEA. CDR3 sequence: CASGPLRQGTSRHRQFF. DNA for the CDR3: TGTGCCAGCGGACCCCTTAGACAGGGTACCTCGAGGCATCGGCAGTTCTTC.

This clone was detected only once. CDR3: CASSLNMASGRTDTQYF. CDR3 coding DNA: TGTGCCAGCAGCCTAAACATGGCTAGCGGGCGCACAGATACGCAGTATTTT. The chain couples TRBV9 to TRBJ2-3; 8 nucleotides match TRBD2. This CDR3 comprises 17 residues. The germline V gene encodes CDR1 SGDLS and CDR2 YYNGEE. The junction had 11 bases not matched to a gene; V was cut back by 4 bases and J by 1 base.

The chain recombines TRBV3-1 (or the pseudogene TRBV3-2) with TRBJ2-3, with 7 bases identical to TRBD1. In germline, CDR1 is LGHDT, CDR2 YNNKEL (reference sequence). The CDR3 is made up of 17 amino acids. J lost 6 bases, V lost 0 bases, and 12 bases had no gene match. CDR3 protein: CASSQDWGQLLKDTQYF. The CDR3 DNA reads as TGTGCCAGCAGCCAAGATTGGGGACAGCTGTTGAAGGATACGCAGTATTTT.

The chain combines TRBV21-1 with TRBJ2-3; TRBD2 is the table's D call and was not checked against the DNA. TRBV21-1 is labeled a pseudogene. The CDR3 has 17 residues. CDR3 in DNA: TGTGCCATCCTCCTGCCTGCTAGCGGGAGATCCACAGATACGCAGTATTTT. Protein product: CAILLPASGRSTDTQYF.